The 24 T cell receptor beta chains presented below share a single source sample, sequenced in a study of breast tumors, draining lymph nodes, adjacent tissues. Samples came from axillary lymph nodes draining the breast cancer. One entry per CDR3 protein, called by TCRdb with MiXCR from the multiplex PCR reads. The sample holds 150,000 to 250,000 distinct CDR3 sequences, around 33% seen once. The material sequenced was axillary lymph node tissue. These receptors were taken from a female donor with breast cancer. Some clones in this sample may be carry-over from other donors' samples.

Concerning this clonotype itself: A read error is possible here, since a much larger clone lies one base away. The rearrangement joins TRBV9 to TRBJ2-5; tentative D call: TRBD2 (7 bases). The germline gives CDR1 SGDLS, CDR2 YYNGEE. The CDR3 is 14 amino acids. The CDR3 region is CASSLSGGGETQSF. The CDR3 DNA follows: TGTGCCAGCAGCCTCTCGGGGGGCGGGGAGACCCAGTCCTTC.

This clonotype has ten or more counts. The chain couples TRBV19 to TRBJ2-3; D gene unclear. Between the trimmed V and J ends, which lost 7 bases and 2 bases, there was a span of 13 bases. Looked up from germline, CDR1 is LNHDA and CDR2 is SQIVND (reference sequence). The CDR3 spans 14 residues. The CDR3 sequence is CASTATASTDTQYF. Written as DNA, the CDR3 is TGTGCCAGTACAGCGACCGCCTCCACAGATACGCAGTATTTT.

Many counts were recorded for this clonotype. The chain joins TRBV19 to TRBJ1-2; D unclear. The V end was cut by 4 bases, the J end by 8 bases, with 14 bases between. Germline loops: CDR1 LNHDA, CDR2 SQIVND (reference sequence). This CDR3 is built from 13 residues. As DNA, the CDR3 is TGTGCCAGTAGTACCTTAATCCGTGTGGGCTACACCTTC. Its protein product is CASSTLIRVGYTF.

This clonotype was counted ten times or more. V usage is TRBV20-1 and J usage is TRBJ2-5; 14 bases are shared with TRBD2. After removal of 5 bases from V and 3 bases from J, the junction contained 8 bases not matched to a gene. This CDR3 has 16 amino acids. Germline assignment: CDR1 DFQATT and CDR2 SNEGSKA (reference sequence). CDR3 residues: CSAPGLAGVGEETQYF. CDR3 nucleotide sequence: TGCAGTGCTCCGGGACTAGCGGGAGTAGGAGAAGAGACCCAGTACTTC.

V usage is TRBV20-1 and J usage is TRBJ2-3; TRBD2 aligns across 13 bases. The CDR3 is made up of 16 amino acids. Germline V gene data show CDR1 as DFQATT and CDR2 as SNEGSKA (reference sequence). V shed 6 bases and J 4 bases; nucleotides not matched to a gene: 10. The CDR3 DNA is TGCAGTGCAAGCCCTACTAGCGGGGGGGTCGCAGATACGCAGTATTTT. Translated, it gives CSASPTSGGVADTQYF.

The chain employs TRBV19 and TRBJ1-2; D remains unclear. The CDR3 length is 13 residues. Trimming removed 3 bases from V and 2 bases from J, with 7 bases in between. In germline, CDR1 is LNHDA, CDR2 SQIVND (reference sequence). DNA for the CDR3: TGTGCCAGTAGTATGGGGAGAAACTATGGCTACACCTTC. This translates into CASSMGRNYGYTF. The entire variable domain, with the rest obtained from reference TRBV19 and TRBJ1-2, is as follows: DGGITQSPKYLFRKEGQNVTLSCEQNLNHDAMYWYRQDPGQGLRLIYYSQIVNDFQKGDIAEGYSVSREKKESFPLTVTSAQKNPTAFYLCASSMGRNYGYTFGSGTRLTVV.

This clonotype has more than one count but fewer than ten. The chain carries TRBV28 and TRBJ1-6; D may be TRBD1 (5 bases). The germline V and J ends were trimmed by 3 bases and 11 bases, with 14 bases remaining between them. The germline CDR1 and CDR2 sequences are MDHEN and SYDVKM. CDR3 length: 14 amino acids. The DNA for the CDR3 is TGTGCCAGCAGTTTCTTACAGGCCAATCCACCCCTCCACTTT. The encoded protein is CASSFLQANPPLHF.

A few counts support this clonotype. This sequence joins TRBV10-1 and TRBJ2-5; 10 bases fit TRBD2. The germline gives CDR1 WNHNN, CDR2 SYGVQD (reference sequence). J was trimmed by 5 bases and V by 2 bases; bases with no gene match: 8. CDR3 length: 16 amino acids. CDR3 nucleotide sequence: TGCGCCAGCAGTGAGAGTACTAGCGGGGTCATCGAGACCCAGTACTTC. This encodes CASSESTSGVIETQYF.

V and J are TRBV5-4 and TRBJ1-2, with D maybe TRBD1 (6 bases). The germline gives CDR1 SGHNT, CDR2 YYREEE (reference sequence). The ends were cut back, 3 bases at V and 8 bases at J, with 17 bases in the middle. This CDR3 is 14 amino acids long. The CDR3 loop is CASSSTDRRAGYTF. For the CDR3, the DNA is TGTGCCAGCAGCTCCACCGACAGGAGGGCAGGCTACACCTTC.

Concerning this clonotype: One base away lies a much larger clone, so this may be a sequencing read error. The chain couples TRBV6-1 to TRBJ2-7; TRBD1 matches 7 bases. The length of the CDR3 is 15 residues. Germline-derived CDR1 and CDR2 are MNHNS and SASEGT. CDR3 DNA: TGTGCCAGCACTTTCGGACAGGTTAGCTCCTACCAGCAGTACTTC. The encoded protein is CASTFGQVSSYQQYF.

With regard to this clonotype: At one boundary the junction diverges from the germline segment, which might be a read error. V and J are TRBV2 and TRBJ1-1; D gene ambiguous. The CDR3 spans 11 residues. CDR1 SNHLY and CDR2 FYNNEI come from the germline V gene. For the CDR3, the DNA is TGTGCCGGCAGTTGGTTGGCTGAAGCTTTCTTT. Amino acids: CAGSWLAEAFF.

This clonotype was detected many times. This chain uses TRBV15 with TRBJ1-2; D not certain. Germline CDR1 reads LNHNV; CDR2 reads YYDKDF (reference sequence). CDR3 length equals 15 residues. Trimming removed 5 bases from V and 2 bases from J, with 15 bases in between. This chain's CDR3 is CATSHNTPQNYGYTF. In nucleotides, the CDR3 is TGTGCCACCAGCCACAATACACCTCAAAACTATGGCTACACCTTC. Complete variable domain (other parts from reference TRBV15 and TRBJ1-2): DAMVIQNPRYQVTQFGKPVTLSCSQTLNHNVMYWYQQKSSQAPKLLFHYYDKDFNNEADTPDNFQSRRPNTSFCFLDIRSPGLGDTAMYLCATSHNTPQNYGYTFGSGTRLTVV.

To note about this clonotype: Being one base from a much bigger clone, this may be a read error. V and J are TRBV6-6 and TRBJ1-5; unclear D gene. This CDR3 region has 14 residues. V was trimmed by 5 bases and J by 4 bases, leaving 12 bases between them. From germline, CDR1 is MNHNY and CDR2 SVGAGI (reference sequence). CDR3 residues: CASSHETINQPQHF. The DNA for the CDR3 is TGTGCCAGCAGTCACGAGACAATTAATCAGCCCCAGCATTTT.

There are many counts of this clonotype. V gene TRBV20-1 combines with J gene TRBJ2-3; D is ambiguous. Germline V lookup: CDR1 DFQATT, CDR2 SNEGSKA (reference sequence). This CDR3 has 15 residues. The V and J ends lost 0 bases and 0 bases respectively, with 10 bases between them. The CDR3: CSARDLGTSTDTQYF. CDR3 bases: TGCAGTGCTAGAGACTTGGGCACTAGCACAGATACGCAGTATTTT.

This clonotype was counted a few times. A much larger clone differs from this one at a single base, so this may be a read error. This rearrangement joins TRBV12-3 or TRBV12-4 to TRBJ1-5; the D gene is possibly TRBD1 (5 bases). The CDR3 spans 14 residues. V shed 3 bases and J shed 4 bases, with 10 bases lying between them. The CDR3 bases are TGTGCCAGCAGTTTCGGGGCGACGAATCAGCCCCAGCATTTT. Translation gives CASSFGATNQPQHF.

This clonotype was seen ten or more times. The chain employs TRBV6-1 and TRBJ2-3; D is undetermined. The CDR3 has 12 amino acids. Germline V lookup: CDR1 MNHNS, CDR2 SASEGT. The ends were cut back, 7 bases at V and 7 bases at J, with 12 bases in the middle. The CDR3 nucleotides are TGTGCCAGCACCACTGACTGGTATACGCAGTATTTT. Encoded protein: CASTTDWYTQYF.

This clonotype has ten or more counts. This chain joins TRBV7-6 and TRBJ2-7; TRBD1 might be the D (7 bases). Looked up from germline, CDR1 is SGHVS and CDR2 is FNYEAQ. V was cut by 5 bases and J by 4 bases, with 18 bases left in between. The CDR3 runs to 15 residues. CDR3 in DNA: TGTGCCAGCAGCCCCCGGGACAGCGGGCTATACGAGCAGTACTTC. Translated: CASSPRDSGLYEQYF.

This clonotype was observed a handful of times. The chain employs TRBV6-5 and TRBJ2-5, with TRBD2 matching 16 bases. CDR1 and CDR2 from the germline V gene are MNHEY and SVGAGI. V dropped 6 bases and J dropped 5; count of bases not matched to a gene: 9. The CDR3 is 17 amino acids. The CDR3 reads CASRFGTSGGAGETQYF. The CDR3, as DNA: TGTGCCAGCAGATTCGGGACTAGCGGGGGGGCCGGGGAGACCCAGTACTTC.

The chain is built from TRBV5-1 and TRBJ1-1, with D unresolved. The CDR3 length is 13 residues. CDR1 and CDR2 (germline): SGHRS, YFSETQ. V lost 3 bases and J 1 base, leaving 7 bases between the germline ends. The CDR3, as DNA: TGCGCCAGCAGCTACTGTGGGAACACTGAAGCTTTCTTT. It codes for CASSYCGNTEAFF.

This clonotype has a count of ten or more. The chain uses TRBV7-9 and TRBJ2-7; D remains unclear. The CDR3 loop spans 13 amino acids. Germline V lookup: CDR1 SEHNR, CDR2 FQNEAQ (reference sequence). The ends were cut back, 2 bases at V and 2 bases at J, with 7 bases in the middle. CDR3 region: CASSLSGTYEQYF. The CDR3 DNA reads as TGTGCCAGCAGCTTATCAGGTACCTACGAGCAGTACTTC.

This clonotype was counted many times. This rearrangement joins TRBV7-8 to TRBJ2-6; TRBD1 agrees at 7 bases. Trimming removed 1 base from V and 4 bases from J; junction bases left unmatched: 16. Looked up from germline, CDR1 is SGHVS and CDR2 is FQNEAQ. CDR3 length equals 20 residues. This chain's CDR3 is CASSLVIGLGPRGGANVLTF. The DNA of the CDR3 is TGTGCCAGCAGCTTAGTCATAGGGTTAGGACCCAGGGGGGGGGCCAACGTCCTGACTTTC.

This chain uses TRBV15 with TRBJ1-6; 7 nucleotides line up with TRBD1. Germline CDR1 LNHNV, CDR2 YYDKDF (reference sequence). The CDR3 is 15 residues long. The J segment lost 10 bases and the V segment lost 3 bases, leaving 9 bases of the junction unmatched. CDR3 DNA: TGTGCCACCAGCAGCAGACAGGGTTTTGGGTCACCCCTCCACTTT. Amino acids: CATSSRQGFGSPLHF.

Here the CDR3 reads CASSSQGARLNTEAFF. The DNA of the CDR3 is TGTGCCAGCAGCTCGCAGGGGGCTAGACTGAACACTGAAGCTTTCTTT. V and J are TRBV5-5 and TRBJ1-1; 8 bases match TRBD1. This CDR3 region has 16 residues. V gave up 3 bases and J gave up 0 bases; unmatched junction bases: 7. Germline V gene data show CDR1 as SGHKS and CDR2 as YYEKEE (reference sequence). Complete variable domain (other parts from reference TRBV5-5 and TRBJ1-1): DAGVTQSPTHLIKTRGQQVTLRCSPISGHKSVSWYQQVLGQGPQFIFQYYEKEERGRGNFPDRFSARQFPNYSSELNVNALLLGDSALYLCASSSQGARLNTEAFFGQGTRLTVV.

This clonotype was seen repeatedly, ten times or more. The chain uses TRBV4-1 and TRBJ2-7, with 8 bases matching TRBD1. After removal of 4 bases from V and 2 bases from J, the junction contained 7 bases not matched to a gene. Germline V gene lookup returns CDR1 MGHRA and CDR2 YSYEKL. The CDR3 sequence is 15 residues long. The CDR3, as DNA: TGCGCCAGCAGCCTCAGGACAGGGAAGGCCTACGAGCAGTACTTC. Translated, it gives CASSLRTGKAYEQYF.